These 26 T cell receptor beta chains came from one sample sequenced in a study of human T cells and chemical hapten exposure. The template was total RNA from unfractionated whole blood. A single record per CDR3 protein comes from TCRdb applying MiXCR to the 5' RACE reads. The sample lists tens of thousands of distinct CDR3 sequences, approximately 15% occurring once. The receptors come from a female donor in good health.

V usage is TRBV6-2 or TRBV6-3 and J usage is TRBJ2-1, with 8 bases that match TRBD2. In germline, CDR1 is MNHEY, CDR2 SVGEGT. J lost 6 bases, V lost 7 bases, and 11 bases had no gene match. The CDR3 covers 15 residues. The CDR3 spells CASKDGGGLSNEQFF. CDR3 DNA sequence: TGTGCCAGCAAGGATGGCGGGGGGTTGAGCAATGAGCAGTTCTTC.

This clonotype has only a few counts. The chain has TRBV5-1 and TRBJ1-4; TRBD1 might be the D (5 bases). CDR3 size: 15 residues. V was trimmed by 4 bases and J by 0 bases, leaving 10 bases between them. Looked up from germline, CDR1 is SGHRS and CDR2 is YFSETQ. The CDR3 loop is CASSPRDATNEKLFF. CDR3 coding DNA: TGCGCCAGCAGCCCCAGGGACGCAACTAATGAAAAACTGTTTTTT.

CDR3 in amino acids: CASSRTGDGYTF. The CDR3 coding sequence is TGTGCCAGCAGCAGAACAGGGGATGGCTACACCTTC. The rearrangement uses TRBV7-2 and TRBJ1-2; 7 bases map to TRBD1. Per the germline V gene, CDR1 is SGHTA and CDR2 is FQGNSA. The V segment lost 5 bases and the J segment 6 bases; nucleotides outside the gene matches: 3. The length of the CDR3 is 12 residues.

The chain is built from TRBV7-2 and TRBJ2-7; 13 bases fit TRBD2. J lost 2 bases, V lost 2 bases, and 3 bases had no gene match. The CDR3 sequence is 16 residues long. Per germline, CDR1 SGHTA and CDR2 FQGNSA. CDR3 sequence: CASSLRGLAGTYEQYF. In nucleotides, the CDR3 is TGTGCCAGCAGCTTACGGGGACTAGCGGGGACCTACGAGCAGTACTTC.

The chain couples TRBV10-3 to TRBJ2-3; D is perhaps TRBD2 (6 bases). The CDR3 is made up of 16 amino acids. Trimming took off 0 bases at V and 2 bases at J, with 12 bases between the two ends. Germline assignment: CDR1 ENHRY and CDR2 SYGVKD. The CDR3 loop is CAISESAGSFTDTQYF. CDR3 DNA: TGTGCCATCAGTGAGTCGGCGGGAAGCTTCACAGATACGCAGTATTTT.

This clonotype was found once. A much larger clone differs from this one at a single base, so this may be a read error. V gene TRBV20-1 combines with J gene TRBJ2-3; D gene uncertain. This CDR3 comprises 12 residues. Germline V gene lookup returns CDR1 DFQATT and CDR2 SNEGSKA (reference sequence). Between the trimmed V and J ends, which lost 1 base and 3 bases, there was a span of 5 bases. The CDR3 reads CSARGWTDTQYF. CDR3 DNA sequence: TGCAGTGCTAGAGGTTGGACAGATACGCAGTATTTT.

This clonotype was counted a few times. CDR3 amino acids: CSVVRAGRNEQFF. The CDR3 DNA is TGCAGCGTTGTTCGCGCCGGGAGGAATGAGCAGTTCTTC. The rearrangement joins TRBV29-1 to TRBJ2-1; 7 nucleotides match TRBD2. The germline gives CDR1 SQVTM, CDR2 ANQGSEA. J gave up 7 bases and V 4 bases, and 7 bases lay outside the gene matches. This CDR3 comprises 13 residues.

CDR3 DNA: TGTGCCAGCAGTCCCGTCCAAAGGGGTGAAAAACTGTTTTTT. It translates to CASSPVQRGEKLFF. The V gene is TRBV6-5, the J gene TRBJ1-4; possible D gene TRBD1, 5 bases. CDR1 and CDR2 (germline): MNHEY, SVGAGI. V lost 5 bases and J 7 bases, leaving 14 bases between the germline ends. The CDR3 covers 14 residues.

This chain uses TRBV7-2 with TRBJ2-3; D unclear. The germline CDR1 and CDR2 sequences are SGHTA and FQGNSA. The CDR3 spans 12 residues. The germline V and J ends were trimmed by 5 bases and 8 bases, with 11 bases remaining between them. For the CDR3, the DNA is TGTGCCAGCAGCCACCCAGCCTCTACGCAGTATTTT. Translation: CASSHPASTQYF.

This clonotype was detected a few times. The V gene is TRBV20-1, the J gene TRBJ1-1, with a possible D match to TRBD1 (5 bases). Germline-derived CDR1 and CDR2 are DFQATT and SNEGSKA (reference sequence). Trimming stripped 2 bases from V and 8 bases from J, with 15 bases between. The CDR3 is 13 amino acids. For the CDR3, the DNA is TGCAGTGCTAGAAGGGGCTACGAGGTAGAAGCTTTCTTT. Translation: CSARRGYEVEAFF.

The chain uses TRBV7-9 and TRBJ2-1, with D maybe TRBD2 (6 bases). This CDR3 is built from 17 residues. CDR1 and CDR2 from the germline V gene are SEHNR and FQNEAQ (reference sequence). The V and J ends lost 5 bases and 5 bases respectively, with 22 bases between them. The CDR3: CASSGTTNGSPNNEQFF. The DNA for the CDR3 is TGTGCCAGCAGCGGGACGACTAACGGGAGCCCAAACAATGAGCAGTTCTTC. Drawing the rest from reference TRBV7-9 and TRBJ2-1, the complete variable domain is DTGVSQNPRHKITKRGQNVTFRCDPISEHNRLYWYRQTLGQGPEFLTYFQNEAQLEKSRLLSDRFSAERPKGSFSTLEIQRTEQGDSAMYLCASSGTTNGSPNNEQFFGPGTRLTVL.

The rearrangement uses TRBV10-3 and TRBJ1-5, with 10 bases identical to TRBD1. This CDR3 region has 16 residues. V lost 0 bases and J lost 4; bases outside the gene matches: 3. CDR1 is ENHRY and CDR2 is SYGVKD in the germline V gene. The chain's CDR3 is CAISESGTGENQPQHF. The DNA for the CDR3 is TGTGCCATCAGTGAGTCCGGGACAGGGGAGAATCAGCCCCAGCATTTT.

In this sample, this clonotype turned up many times. The CDR3 nucleotides read TGCAGCGTCGCTATAGGGACAGGCGGCTATGGCTACACCTTC. It encodes CSVAIGTGGYGYTF. J is TRBJ1-2 and V is TRBV29-1, with 8 bases aligning to TRBD1. J lost 4 bases, V lost 6 bases, and 10 bases had no gene match. This CDR3 has 14 residues. The germline gives CDR1 SQVTM, CDR2 ANQGSEA.

This clonotype showed up just a few times. V is TRBV7-2 and J is TRBJ2-5, with D uncertain. V lost 4 bases to trimming and J lost 5 bases, with 11 bases between them. Germline V gene data show CDR1 as SGHTA and CDR2 as FQGNSA. The CDR3 is 13 amino acids. As DNA, the CDR3 is TGTGCCAGCAGCTCACACTGGACGGAGACCCAGTACTTC. It codes for CASSSHWTETQYF.

This clonotype was counted a few times. The gene calls are TRBV30 and TRBJ1-6; 8 nucleotides line up with TRBD1. The CDR3 length is 17 residues. V shed 4 bases, J shed 2 bases, and the junction held 10 bases outside the gene matches. CDR1 GTSNPN and CDR2 SVGIG come from the germline V gene (reference sequence). CDR3 sequence reads: CAWIRQGLGPYNSPLHF. CDR3 bases: TGTGCCTGGATTCGACAGGGGCTGGGCCCCTATAATTCACCCCTCCACTTT.

The J gene is TRBJ1-5, the V gene TRBV7-2; D gene unclear. The CDR3 runs 16 residues. Per the germline V gene, CDR1 is SGHTA and CDR2 is FQGNSA. V was shortened by 1 base and J by 0 bases, with 10 bases between the two germline ends. CDR3: CASSLDALNSNQPQHF. The CDR3 coding sequence is TGTGCCAGCAGCTTAGACGCACTAAATAGCAATCAGCCCCAGCATTTT.

This clonotype was found many times. The V call is TRBV4-3, the J call TRBJ1-2, with D perhaps TRBD1 (5 bases). CDR3 length equals 15 residues. V lost 0 bases and J 6 bases, leaving 14 bases between the germline ends. Germline CDR1 reads LGHNA; CDR2 reads YSLEER. The CDR3 region is CASSQEGRGLDGYTF. The CDR3 DNA reads TGCGCCAGCAGCCAAGAAGGAAGGGGCTTGGATGGCTACACCTTC.

There are a few counts of this clonotype. This chain links TRBV7-2 with TRBJ1-2, with TRBD1 matching over 7 bases. V gave up 6 bases and J gave up 4 bases; unmatched junction bases: 20. This CDR3 comprises 18 residues. Germline values: CDR1 SGHTA, CDR2 FQGNSA. CDR3 in DNA: TGTGCCAGCAGACCGTTCTCCCAACCGACAGGGTCAAGCTATGGCTACACCTTC. This gives the protein CASRPFSQPTGSSYGYTF.

The chain links TRBV14 to TRBJ2-7; D might be TRBD1 (6 bases). Trimming pared 4 bases from V and 1 base from J, leaving 17 bases between. Germline assignment: CDR1 SGHDN and CDR2 FVKESK. This CDR3 is 16 amino acids long. CDR3: CASSRRGISGSYEQYF. For the CDR3, the DNA is TGTGCCAGCAGCCGTAGGGGGATATCAGGGTCCTACGAGCAGTACTTC.

This clonotype was seen a few times. The rearrangement joins TRBV3-1 to TRBJ1-3; D unresolved. Looked up from germline, CDR1 is LGHDT and CDR2 is YNNKEL (reference sequence). V lost 2 bases to trimming and J lost 2 bases, with 7 bases between them. The CDR3 loop spans 14 amino acids. In DNA form, the CDR3 reads TGTGCCAGCAGCCAACGGGAGGCTGGAAACACCATATATTTT. Protein product: CASSQREAGNTIYF.

The rearrangement links TRBV6-2 or TRBV6-3 to TRBJ1-2, with 8 bases lining up with TRBD1. The J segment lost 6 bases and the V segment lost 2 bases, leaving 2 bases of the junction unmatched. This CDR3 region has 13 residues. Looked up from germline, CDR1 is MNHEY and CDR2 is SVGEGT. CDR3 DNA: TGTGCCAGCAGTTACATGGACAGGGATGGCTACACCTTC. It specifies CASSYMDRDGYTF.

This clonotype was detected ten times or more. The rearrangement links TRBV18 to TRBJ2-7; 10 bases map to TRBD1. The V and J ends lost 3 bases and 3 bases, in that order; junction bases with no gene match: 2. Germline V gives CDR1 KGHSH, CDR2 LQKENI. The CDR3 totals 14 residues. The CDR3 bases are TGTGCCAGCTCACCCGGGACAGGGGACTACGAGCAGTACTTC. Translating gives CASSPGTGDYEQYF.

This clonotype was observed a handful of times. This chain joins TRBV20-1 and TRBJ2-1, with 13 bases that match TRBD2. Germline V CDR1 and CDR2: DFQATT, SNEGSKA (reference sequence). Trimming cost V 6 bases and J 5 bases; bases outside gene matches: 13. This CDR3 has 17 amino acids. In DNA form, the CDR3 reads TGCAGTGCCATCCTGGCCCTGGGACTAGCGGGAAACAATGAGCAGTTCTTC. Translated: CSAILALGLAGNNEQFF.

The genes are TRBV5-1 and TRBJ1-1; D is perhaps TRBD1 (5 bases). This CDR3 is built from 15 residues. The V gene lost 1 base and the J gene lost 0 bases, with 10 bases spanning the gap. Germline V gene data show CDR1 as SGHRS and CDR2 as YFSETQ. The CDR3, as DNA: TGCGCCAGCAGCTTGTCTCCGACAGTGAACACTGAAGCTTTCTTT. This encodes CASSLSPTVNTEAFF.

V gene TRBV20-1 combines with J gene TRBJ2-7; 12 nucleotides match TRBD1. This CDR3 region has 14 residues. CDR1 is DFQATT and CDR2 is SNEGSKA in the germline V gene (reference sequence). V trimming: 5 bases; J trimming: 4 bases; junction bases outside the gene matches: 6. CDR3 amino acids: CSARPGQGAYEQYF. In DNA form, the CDR3 reads TGCAGTGCTCGACCGGGACAGGGGGCTTACGAGCAGTACTTC.

This clonotype showed up just a few times. The chain recombines TRBV10-3 with TRBJ1-6; TRBD1 agrees at 8 bases. The V gene's germline CDR1 is ENHRY and CDR2 SYGVKD. The CDR3 length is 16 residues. Trimming took 4 bases from V and 10 from J; bases not matched to a gene: 12. The CDR3 reads CAISGTRDRRTSPLHF. The CDR3 coding sequence is TGTGCCATCAGTGGGACCCGGGACAGGAGAACCTCACCCCTCCACTTT.